A selection of T cell receptor beta chains follows, all from one sample in a study of CD8 T cells in Susac syndrome. TCRdb re-called the immunoSEQ multiplex PCR reads with MiXCR, one entry per CDR3 protein. The table has about 120,000 distinct CDR3 sequences, 96% seen once; the top ten hold 0.11% to 0.15%. Sequences were obtained from CD4+ T cells from PBMCs. The receptor source for this set is a human donor with Susac syndrome. CDR3s leave out the opening cysteine and the closing phenylalanine or tryptophan.

v_call	cdr3_aa
TRBV29-1	SVGRTGAGEQF
TRBV29-1	SVGTGGTDTQY
TRBV2	ASRPDREYQPQH
TRBV28	ASRQTGTLAPYEQY
TRBV2	ASREGPQGAGETQY
TRBV14	ASSQVRVGEQY
TRBV30	ATGGNQPQH
TRBV30	AWTGGLVNTEAF
TRBV11-2	ASSSALAGDTQY
TRBV25-1	ASSAPNEQF
TRBV29-1	SVPRTSGNSYEQY
TRBV6-1	ASSVPGQGWAYGYT
TRBV5-1	ASSLGTSGRTYEQY
TRBV5-6	ASSFSNTEAF
TRBV29-1	SVDSGTGVNEQF
TRBV6-6	ASSYSLGSYNEQF
TRBV12-3/TRBV12-4	ASSLDSFLRSNQPQH
TRBV20-1	SAIIGANVLT
TRBV20-1	SARTGQILQETQY
TRBV29-1	SAGDYRKGQY
TRBV5-4	ASSPRQGKDGYT
TRBV29-1	SVDARRPDTQY
TRBV7-2	ASSRFVAGGNEQF
TRBV4-1	ASSQDLAAYTEAF
TRBV20-1	SAREGLSYNEQF
TRBV9	ASSAHRQVDTQY
TRBV3-1	ASSQGPKQPQH